This entry features one T cell receptor beta chain sequence. Its target is unknown. The germline V gene has CDR1 SGDLS and CDR2 YYNGEE. Deletions cut 1 base from V and 2 bases from J, with 12 bases between. The CDR3 loop spans 15 amino acids. Authors of the study amplified TCR beta CDR3 regions from RNA transcripts. When the TCR CDR3 underwent first-round RT-PCR, the HTBI primer set was used. From the multiplex PCR reads, TCRdb called clonotypes with MiXCR, one entry per CDR3 protein. The repertoire holds about 570,000 distinct CDR3 sequences, with roughly 15% as singletons. Stable disease denoted Graves' hyperthyroidism without ophthalmopathy progression within 18 months. Each 10 ml fresh peripheral blood draw supplied the PBMCs. This entry is derived from a study of T cells in Graves' hyperthyroidism and ophthalmopathy. General study findings and limits: Most expanded thyroid clonotypes above 0.001 also appeared in blood.

The V gene is TRBV9, the J gene TRBJ1-2; D remains unclear. Sequenced: blood. This receptor was obtained from a woman aged 40 to 55 with Graves' hyperthyroidism. This CDR3 reads CASSVSGNPNYGYTF. CDR3 DNA: TGTGCCAGCAGCGTATCGGGGAATCCAAACTATGGCTACACCTTC.